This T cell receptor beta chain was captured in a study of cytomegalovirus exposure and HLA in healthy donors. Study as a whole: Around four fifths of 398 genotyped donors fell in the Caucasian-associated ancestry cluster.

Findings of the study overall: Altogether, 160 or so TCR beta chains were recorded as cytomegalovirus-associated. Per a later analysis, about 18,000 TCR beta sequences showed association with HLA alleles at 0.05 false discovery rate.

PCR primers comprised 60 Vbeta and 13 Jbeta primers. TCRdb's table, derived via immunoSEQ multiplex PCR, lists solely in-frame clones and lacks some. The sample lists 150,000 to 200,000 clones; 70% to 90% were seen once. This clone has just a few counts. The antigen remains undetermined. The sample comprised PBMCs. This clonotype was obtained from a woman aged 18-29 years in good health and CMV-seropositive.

For the CDR3, the DNA is TGTGCCAGCAGCGTGTCGACTAGGAGATTCACAGATACGCAGTATTTT. It yields the protein CASSVSTRRFTDTQYF. The rearrangement uses TRBV9 and TRBJ2-3; TRBD2 is a possible D gene (6 bases). V was pared by 2 bases and J by 2 bases, with 15 bases between. Germline CDR1 SGDLS, CDR2 YYNGEE. The length of the CDR3 is 16 residues. The entire variable domain, with the rest obtained from reference TRBV9 and TRBJ2-3, is as follows: DSGVTQTPKHLITATGQRVTLRCSPRSGDLSVYWYQQSLDQGLQFLIQYYNGEERAKGNILERFSAQQFPDLHSELNLSSLELGDSALYFCASSVSTRRFTDTQYFGPGTRLTVL.